This T cell receptor beta chain was sequenced in a study of T cells in Graves' hyperthyroidism and ophthalmopathy. Whole-study findings and limits: Ophthalmopathy, which appeared later, was predicted by the model a median 6.5 months before onset.

Patients aged 18 to 65 had newly diagnosed hyperthyroidism of under 2 months' duration. Orbital computed tomography and thyroid ultrasound, together with serum TRAb and thyroxine and clinical symptoms, were used for diagnoses. Cells are PBMCs isolated from around 10 ml of fresh blood. In this sample, this clonotype turned up many times. Its target is not known. Amplification yielded TCR beta CDR3 regions, with RNA transcripts as the source. A set of HTBI primers served as the primers for a first-round RT-PCR of the TCR CDR3. TCRdb called the multiplex PCR reads again in MiXCR, with one record for every CDR3 protein. The sample holds under 300,000 distinct CDR3 sequences, 13% seen once. Germline loops: CDR1 MDHEN, CDR2 SYDVKM. V shed 3 bases and J shed 0 bases, with 18 bases lying between them. The CDR3 runs 18 residues.

Sequenced input: blood. The origin of this receptor is a woman aged 25 to 45 with Graves' hyperthyroidism that later progressed to Graves' ophthalmopathy. The chain combines TRBV28 with TRBJ1-5; D is perhaps TRBD1 (6 bases). The CDR3 bases are TGTGCCAGCAGTTTCCCGGGGGCTTTAAGCTATAGCAATCAGCCCCAGCATTTT. Encoded protein: CASSFPGALSYSNQPQHF.